Sequencing of this T cell receptor (beta chain) was carried out in a study of T cell responses to AZD1222 COVID-19 vaccine. Study results and limitations: In a largely white British group with more females than males, clonal diversity was possibly underestimated. Among AZD1222 vaccinees, only five or six were seropositive at baseline. Regions 160-218 and 743-854 dominated among vaccine-associated CD4 TCRs spanning spike.

Of note for this clone: As yet, its antigen is unknown.

The repertoire was sequenced with immunoSEQ multiplex PCR; TCRdb's copy has only in-frame clones and lacks some. The sample consists of around 190,000 clones, roughly 92% of them appearing once. This receptor was obtained from an adult who received the AZD1222 COVID-19 vaccine. Source: peripheral blood, taken 28 days after the second AZD1222 dose.

The CDR3 DNA reads TGCGCCAGCAGCTTGACGGGGGGTAACTATGGCTACACCTTC. Amino acids: CASSLTGGNYGYTF. The rearrangement links TRBV5-1 to TRBJ1-2; D might be TRBD1 (5 bases). The germline gives CDR1 SGHRS, CDR2 YFSETQ. The CDR3 extends over 14 amino acids. Trimming removed 1 base from V and 1 base from J, with 8 bases in between.